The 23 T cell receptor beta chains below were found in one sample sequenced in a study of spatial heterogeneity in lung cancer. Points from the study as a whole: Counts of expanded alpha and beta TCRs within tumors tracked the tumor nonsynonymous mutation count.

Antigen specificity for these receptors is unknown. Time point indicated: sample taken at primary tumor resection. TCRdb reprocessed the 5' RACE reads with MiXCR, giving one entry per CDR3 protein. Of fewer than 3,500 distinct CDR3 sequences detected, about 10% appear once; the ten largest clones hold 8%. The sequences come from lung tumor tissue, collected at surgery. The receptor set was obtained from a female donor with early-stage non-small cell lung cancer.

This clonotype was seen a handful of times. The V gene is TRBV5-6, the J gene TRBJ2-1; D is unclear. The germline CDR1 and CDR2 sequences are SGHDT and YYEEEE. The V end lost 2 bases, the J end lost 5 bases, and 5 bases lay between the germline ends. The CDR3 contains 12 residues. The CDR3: CASSFLNNEQFF. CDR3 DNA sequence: TGTGCCAGCAGCTTTCTCAACAATGAGCAGTTCTTC.

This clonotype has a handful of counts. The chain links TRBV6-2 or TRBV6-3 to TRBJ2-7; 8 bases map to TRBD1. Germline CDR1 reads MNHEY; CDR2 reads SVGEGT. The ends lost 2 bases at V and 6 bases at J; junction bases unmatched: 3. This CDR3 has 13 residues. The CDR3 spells CASSYPGTGEQYV. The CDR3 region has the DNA TGTGCCAGCAGTTACCCTGGGACAGGCGAGCAGTACGTC.

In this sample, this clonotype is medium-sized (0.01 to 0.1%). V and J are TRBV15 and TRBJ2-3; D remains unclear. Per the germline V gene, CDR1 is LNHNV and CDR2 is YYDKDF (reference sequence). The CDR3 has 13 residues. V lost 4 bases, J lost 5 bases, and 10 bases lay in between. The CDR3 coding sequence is TGTGCCACCAGCACCATGCCGGAAGATACGCAGTATTTT. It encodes CATSTMPEDTQYF. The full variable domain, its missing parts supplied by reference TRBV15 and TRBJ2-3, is DAMVIQNPRYQVTQFGKPVTLSCSQTLNHNVMYWYQQKSSQAPKLLFHYYDKDFNNEADTPDNFQSRRPNTSFCFLDIRSPGLGDTAMYLCATSTMPEDTQYFGPGTRLTVL.

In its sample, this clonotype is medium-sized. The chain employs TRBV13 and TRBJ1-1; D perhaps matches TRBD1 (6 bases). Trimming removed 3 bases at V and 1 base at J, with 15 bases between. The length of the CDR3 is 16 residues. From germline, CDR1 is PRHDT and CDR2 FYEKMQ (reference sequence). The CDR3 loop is CASSFLGGHANTEAFF. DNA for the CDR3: TGTGCCAGCAGCTTTTTGGGGGGACACGCGAACACTGAAGCTTTCTTT.

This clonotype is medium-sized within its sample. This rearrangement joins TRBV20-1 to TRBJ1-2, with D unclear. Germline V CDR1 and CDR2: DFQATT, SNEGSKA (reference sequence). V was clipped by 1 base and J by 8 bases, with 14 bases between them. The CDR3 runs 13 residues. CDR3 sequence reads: CSARVHPSSGYTF. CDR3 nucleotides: TGCAGTGCTAGAGTTCACCCATCGAGCGGCTACACCTTC.

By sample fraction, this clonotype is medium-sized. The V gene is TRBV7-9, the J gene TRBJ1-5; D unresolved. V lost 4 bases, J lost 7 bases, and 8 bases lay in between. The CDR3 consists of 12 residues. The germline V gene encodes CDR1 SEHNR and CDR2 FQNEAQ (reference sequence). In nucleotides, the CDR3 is TGTGCCAGCAGCTGGCCTGGGCAGCCCCAGCATTTT. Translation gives CASSWPGQPQHF.

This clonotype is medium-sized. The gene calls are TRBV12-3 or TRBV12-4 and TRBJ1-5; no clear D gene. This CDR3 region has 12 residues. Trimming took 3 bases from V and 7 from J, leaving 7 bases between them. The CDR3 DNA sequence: TGTGCCAGCAGTTTGCCACAGCAGCCCCAGCATTTT. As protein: CASSLPQQPQHF.

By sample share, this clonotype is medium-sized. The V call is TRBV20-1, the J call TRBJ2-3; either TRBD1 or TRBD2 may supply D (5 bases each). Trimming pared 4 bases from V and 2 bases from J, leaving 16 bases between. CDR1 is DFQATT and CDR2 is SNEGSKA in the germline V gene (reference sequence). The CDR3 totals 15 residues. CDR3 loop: CSANNPGPLTDTQYF. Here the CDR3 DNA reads TGCAGTGCTAACAATCCGGGGCCTCTCACAGATACGCAGTATTTT.

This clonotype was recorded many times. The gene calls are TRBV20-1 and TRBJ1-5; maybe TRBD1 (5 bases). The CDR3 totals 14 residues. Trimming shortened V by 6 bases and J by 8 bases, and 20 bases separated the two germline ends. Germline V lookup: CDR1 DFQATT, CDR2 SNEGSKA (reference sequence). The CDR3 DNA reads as TGCAGTGCCGTATCCGGGACCCACATCAAGCCCCAGCATTTT. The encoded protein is CSAVSGTHIKPQHF.

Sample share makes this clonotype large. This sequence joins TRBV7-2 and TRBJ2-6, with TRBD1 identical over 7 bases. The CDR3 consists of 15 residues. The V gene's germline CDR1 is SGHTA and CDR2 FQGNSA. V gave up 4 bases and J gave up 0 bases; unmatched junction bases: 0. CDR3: CASSSGGSGANVLTF. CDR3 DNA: TGTGCCAGCAGCTCAGGGGGCTCTGGGGCCAACGTCCTGACTTTC.

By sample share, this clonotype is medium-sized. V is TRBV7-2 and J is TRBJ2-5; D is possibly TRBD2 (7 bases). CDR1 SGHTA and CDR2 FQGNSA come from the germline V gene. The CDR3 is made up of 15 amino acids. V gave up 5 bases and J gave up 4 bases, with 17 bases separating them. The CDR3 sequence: CASSQGTTGRETQYF. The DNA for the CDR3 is TGTGCCAGCAGCCAGGGGACTACCGGGCGAGAGACCCAGTACTTC.

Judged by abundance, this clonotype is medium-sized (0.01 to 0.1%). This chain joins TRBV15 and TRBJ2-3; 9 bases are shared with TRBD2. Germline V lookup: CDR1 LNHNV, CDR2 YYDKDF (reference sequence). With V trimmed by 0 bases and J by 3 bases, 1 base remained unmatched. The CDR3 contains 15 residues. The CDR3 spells CATSRDLAGTDTQYF. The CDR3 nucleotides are TGTGCCACCAGCAGAGACCTAGCGGGAACAGATACGCAGTATTTT.

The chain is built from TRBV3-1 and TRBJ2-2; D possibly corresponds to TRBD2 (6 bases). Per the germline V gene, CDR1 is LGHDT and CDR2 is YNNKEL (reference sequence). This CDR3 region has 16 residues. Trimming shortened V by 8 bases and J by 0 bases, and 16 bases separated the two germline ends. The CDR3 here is CASLKSGVANTGELFF. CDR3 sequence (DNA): TGTGCCAGCCTAAAGTCGGGGGTAGCGAACACCGGGGAGCTGTTTTTT.

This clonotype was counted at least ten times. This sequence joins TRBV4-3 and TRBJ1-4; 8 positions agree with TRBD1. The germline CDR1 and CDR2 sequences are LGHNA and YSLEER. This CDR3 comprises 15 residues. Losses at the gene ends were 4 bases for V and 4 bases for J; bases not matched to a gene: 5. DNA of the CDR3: TGCGCCAGCAGCCTTCGACAGGGGATTAATGAAAAACTGTTTTTT. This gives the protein CASSLRQGINEKLFF.

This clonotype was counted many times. Here the CDR3 DNA reads TGTGCCAGCAGATATAACACTGAAGCTTTCTTT. This sequence encodes CASRYNTEAFF. V is TRBV28 and J is TRBJ1-1; D not resolved. The ends were cut back, 6 bases at V and 2 bases at J, with 4 bases in the middle. This CDR3 has 11 amino acids. Looked up from germline, CDR1 is MDHEN and CDR2 is SYDVKM. The full variable domain, completed using reference TRBV28 and TRBJ1-1, is DVKVTQSSRYLVKRTGEKVFLECVQDMDHENMFWYRQDPGLGLRLIYFSYDVKMKEKGDIPEGYSVSREKKERFSLILESASTNQTSMYLCASRYNTEAFFGQGTRLTVV.

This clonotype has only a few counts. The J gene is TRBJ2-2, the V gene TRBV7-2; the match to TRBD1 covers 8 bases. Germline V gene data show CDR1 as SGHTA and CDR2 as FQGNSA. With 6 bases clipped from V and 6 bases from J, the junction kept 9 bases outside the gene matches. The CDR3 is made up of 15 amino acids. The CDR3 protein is CASSIRTGSAGELFF. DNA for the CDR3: TGTGCCAGCAGTATTAGGACAGGGAGCGCCGGGGAGCTGTTTTTT.

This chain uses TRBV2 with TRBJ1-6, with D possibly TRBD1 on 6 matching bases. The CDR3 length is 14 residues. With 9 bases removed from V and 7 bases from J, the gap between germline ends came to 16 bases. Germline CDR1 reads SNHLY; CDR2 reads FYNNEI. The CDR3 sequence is CASQGISGNSPLHF. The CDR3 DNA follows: TGTGCCAGTCAGGGGATCTCGGGGAATTCACCCCTCCACTTT.

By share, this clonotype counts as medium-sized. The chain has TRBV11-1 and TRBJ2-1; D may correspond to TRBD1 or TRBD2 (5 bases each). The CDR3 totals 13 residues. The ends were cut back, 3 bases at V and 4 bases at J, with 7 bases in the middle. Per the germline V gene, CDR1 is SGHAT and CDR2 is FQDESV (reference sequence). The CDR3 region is CASSLGEYNEQFF. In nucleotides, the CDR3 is TGTGCCAGCAGCTTGGGGGAGTACAATGAGCAGTTCTTC.

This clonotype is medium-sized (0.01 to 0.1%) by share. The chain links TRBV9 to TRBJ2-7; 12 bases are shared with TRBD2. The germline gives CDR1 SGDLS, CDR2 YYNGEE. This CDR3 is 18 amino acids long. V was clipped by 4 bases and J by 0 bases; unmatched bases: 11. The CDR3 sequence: CASSRTSGIGVFSYEQYF. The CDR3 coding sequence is TGTGCCAGCAGCAGGACTAGCGGGATAGGTGTGTTCTCCTACGAGCAGTACTTC.

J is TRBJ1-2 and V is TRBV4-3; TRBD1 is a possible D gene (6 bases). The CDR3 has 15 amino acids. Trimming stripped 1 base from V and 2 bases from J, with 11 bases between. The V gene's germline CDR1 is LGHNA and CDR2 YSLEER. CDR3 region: CASSQVEGVNYGYTF. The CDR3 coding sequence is TGCGCCAGCAGCCAAGTGGAGGGGGTGAACTATGGCTACACCTTC.

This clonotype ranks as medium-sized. The DNA for the CDR3 is TGTGCCAGTAGTACCCAGGGGACCGGGGAGCTGTTTTTT. Protein product: CASSTQGTGELFF. This rearrangement joins TRBV19 to TRBJ2-2; D perhaps matches TRBD1 (6 bases). CDR3 length: 13 amino acids. V lost 4 bases, J lost 5 bases, and 8 bases lay in between. The germline gives CDR1 LNHDA, CDR2 SQIVND (reference sequence).

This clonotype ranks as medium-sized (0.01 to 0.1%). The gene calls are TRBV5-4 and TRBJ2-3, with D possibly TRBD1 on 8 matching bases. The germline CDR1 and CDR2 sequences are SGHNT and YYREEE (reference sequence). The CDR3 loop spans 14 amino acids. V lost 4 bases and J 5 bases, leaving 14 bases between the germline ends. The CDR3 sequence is CASSTHRGGDTQYF. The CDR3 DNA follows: TGTGCCAGCAGCACTCACAGGGGGGGAGATACGCAGTATTTT.

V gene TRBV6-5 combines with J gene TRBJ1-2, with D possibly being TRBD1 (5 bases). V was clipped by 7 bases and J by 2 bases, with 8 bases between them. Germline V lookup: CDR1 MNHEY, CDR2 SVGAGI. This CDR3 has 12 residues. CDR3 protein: CASKQANYGYTF. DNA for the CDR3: TGTGCCAGCAAACAGGCCAACTATGGCTACACCTTC.